The following is a T cell receptor (beta chain) sequence with its context. The antigen remains undetermined. Compared with germline, one end of the junction differs, possibly owing to a read error. The record originates from a study of OX40 agonist ivuxolimab in advanced cancers. Study-wide points: At 0.1 to 3.0 mg/kg, CD4+ and CD8+ blood T cells expanded clonally by week 6. Several nonresponders also turned out to have low normalized T-cell clonal expansion. What antigens the expanded peripheral T cells recognized was never established. Researchers report that CD8+ T cells had, on average, more expanded clones than CD4+.

Sequenced by immunoSEQ multiplex PCR; TCRdb stores in-frame clones only, minus some. The sample includes about 84,000 clones, approximately 95% of them seen just once. This CDR3 is 14 amino acids long. Germline CDR1 SSHAT, CDR2 FNYEAQ (reference sequence). The TCR was taken from an adult with an advanced solid tumor such as melanoma, head and neck, liver or kidney cancer. V usage is TRBV7-7 and J usage is TRBJ2-5, with TRBD2 as a possible D gene (5 bases). Source: CD4+ or CD8+ T cells sorted from blood, taken in a trial of the OX40 agonist ivuxolimab. CDR3 in amino acids: CASSLRRSEETQYF. CDR3 nucleotide sequence: TGTGCTAGCAGCTTAAGGAGGAGCGAAGAGACCCAGTACTTC.